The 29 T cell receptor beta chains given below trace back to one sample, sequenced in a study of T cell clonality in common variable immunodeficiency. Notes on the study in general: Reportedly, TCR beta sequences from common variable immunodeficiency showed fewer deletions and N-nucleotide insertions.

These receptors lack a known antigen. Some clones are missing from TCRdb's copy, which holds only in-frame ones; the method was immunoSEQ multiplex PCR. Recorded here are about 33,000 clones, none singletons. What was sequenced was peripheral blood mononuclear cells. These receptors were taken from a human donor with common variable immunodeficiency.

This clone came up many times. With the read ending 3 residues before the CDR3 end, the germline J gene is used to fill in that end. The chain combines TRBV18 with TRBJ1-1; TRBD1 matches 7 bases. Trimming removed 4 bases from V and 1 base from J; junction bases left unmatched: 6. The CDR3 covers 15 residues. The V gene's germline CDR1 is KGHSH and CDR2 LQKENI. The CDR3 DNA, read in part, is TGTGCCAGCTCACAACGGGGACAGTCGAACACTGAA. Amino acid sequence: CASSQRGQSNTE. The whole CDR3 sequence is CASSQRGQSNTEAFF.

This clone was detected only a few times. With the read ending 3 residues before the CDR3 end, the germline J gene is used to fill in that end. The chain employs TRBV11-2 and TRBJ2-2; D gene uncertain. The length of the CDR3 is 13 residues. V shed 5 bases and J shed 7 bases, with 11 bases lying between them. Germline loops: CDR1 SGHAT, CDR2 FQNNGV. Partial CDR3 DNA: TGTGCCAGCAGCGCGACAACAGTCGGGGAG. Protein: CASSATTVGE. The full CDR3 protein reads CASSATTVGELFF.

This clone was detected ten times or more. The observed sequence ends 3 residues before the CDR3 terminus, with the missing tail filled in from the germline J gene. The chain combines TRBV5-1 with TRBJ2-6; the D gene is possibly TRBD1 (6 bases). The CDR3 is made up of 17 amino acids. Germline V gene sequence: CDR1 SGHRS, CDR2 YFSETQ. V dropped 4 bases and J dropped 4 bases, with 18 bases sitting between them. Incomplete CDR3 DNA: TGCGCCAGCAGCGGGGGCAGGGACCTCTCCGGGGCCAACGTC. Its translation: CASSGGRDLSGANV. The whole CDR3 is CASSGGRDLSGANVLTF. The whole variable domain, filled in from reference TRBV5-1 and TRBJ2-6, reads KAGVTQTPRYLIKTRGQQVTLSCSPISGHRSVSWYQQTPGQGLQFLFEYFSETQRNKGNFPGRFSGRQFSNSRSEMNVSTLELGDSALYLCASSGGRDLSGANVLTFGAGSRLTVL.

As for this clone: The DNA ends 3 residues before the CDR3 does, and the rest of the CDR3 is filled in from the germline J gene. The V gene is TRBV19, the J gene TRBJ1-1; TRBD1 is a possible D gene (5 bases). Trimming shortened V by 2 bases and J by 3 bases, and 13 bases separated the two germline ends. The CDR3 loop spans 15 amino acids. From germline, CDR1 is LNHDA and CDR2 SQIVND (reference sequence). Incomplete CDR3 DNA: TGTGCCAGTAGTATAACAGGCTTTGGAGACACTGAA. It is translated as CASSITGFGDTE. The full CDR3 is CASSITGFGDTEAFF.

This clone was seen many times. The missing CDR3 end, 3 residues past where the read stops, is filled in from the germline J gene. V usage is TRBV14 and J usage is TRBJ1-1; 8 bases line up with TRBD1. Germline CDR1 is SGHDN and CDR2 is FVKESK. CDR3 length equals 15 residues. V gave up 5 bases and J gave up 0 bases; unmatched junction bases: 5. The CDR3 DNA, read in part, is TGTGCCAGCAGCACCCGGACAGGGATGAACACTGAA. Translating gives CASSTRTGMNTE. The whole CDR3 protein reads CASSTRTGMNTEAFF. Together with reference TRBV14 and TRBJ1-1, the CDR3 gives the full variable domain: EAGVTQFPSHSVIEKGQTVTLRCDPISGHDNLYWYRRVMGKEIKFLLHFVKESKQDESGMPNNRFLAERTGGTYSTLKVQPAELEDSGVYFCASSTRTGMNTEAFFGQGTRLTVV.

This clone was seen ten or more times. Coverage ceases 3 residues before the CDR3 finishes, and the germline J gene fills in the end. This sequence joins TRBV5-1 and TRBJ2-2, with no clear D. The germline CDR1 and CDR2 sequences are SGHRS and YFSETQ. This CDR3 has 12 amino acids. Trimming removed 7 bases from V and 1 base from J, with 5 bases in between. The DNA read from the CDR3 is TGCGCCAGCTACAGGAACACCGGGGAG. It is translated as CASYRNTGE. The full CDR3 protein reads CASYRNTGELFF.

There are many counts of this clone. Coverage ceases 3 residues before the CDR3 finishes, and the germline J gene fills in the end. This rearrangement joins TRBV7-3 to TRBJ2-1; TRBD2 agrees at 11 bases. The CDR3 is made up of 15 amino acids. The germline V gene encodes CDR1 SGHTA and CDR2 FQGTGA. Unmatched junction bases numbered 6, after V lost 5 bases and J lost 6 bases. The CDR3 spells CASSNSGGAGNEQFF. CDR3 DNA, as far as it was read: TGTGCCAGCAGCAATAGCGGGGGGGCAGGCAATGAG.

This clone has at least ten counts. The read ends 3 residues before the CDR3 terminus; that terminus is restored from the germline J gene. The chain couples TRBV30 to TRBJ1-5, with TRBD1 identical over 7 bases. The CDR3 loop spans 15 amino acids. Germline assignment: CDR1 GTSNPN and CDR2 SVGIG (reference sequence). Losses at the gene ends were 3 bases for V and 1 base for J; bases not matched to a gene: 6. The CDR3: CAWSTGQASNQPQHF. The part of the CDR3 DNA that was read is TGTGCCTGGAGCACAGGACAGGCCAGCAATCAGCCC.

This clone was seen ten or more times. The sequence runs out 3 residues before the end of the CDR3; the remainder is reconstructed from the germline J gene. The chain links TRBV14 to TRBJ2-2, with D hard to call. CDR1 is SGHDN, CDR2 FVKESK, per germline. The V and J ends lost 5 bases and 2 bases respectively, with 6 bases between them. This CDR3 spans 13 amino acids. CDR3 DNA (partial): TGTGCCAGCAGCATCGGTAACACCGGGGAG. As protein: CASSIGNTGE. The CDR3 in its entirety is CASSIGNTGELFF. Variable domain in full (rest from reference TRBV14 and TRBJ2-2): EAGVTQFPSHSVIEKGQTVTLRCDPISGHDNLYWYRRVMGKEIKFLLHFVKESKQDESGMPNNRFLAERTGGTYSTLKVQPAELEDSGVYFCASSIGNTGELFFGEGSRLTVL.

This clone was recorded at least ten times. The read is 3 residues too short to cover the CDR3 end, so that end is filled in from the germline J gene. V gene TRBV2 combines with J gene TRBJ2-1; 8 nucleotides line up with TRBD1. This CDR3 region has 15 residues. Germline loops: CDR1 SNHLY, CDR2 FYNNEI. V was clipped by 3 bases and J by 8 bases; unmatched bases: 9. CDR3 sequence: CASSDQQGVIHEQFF. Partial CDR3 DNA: TGTGCCAGCAGTGATCAACAGGGGGTTATCCATGAG. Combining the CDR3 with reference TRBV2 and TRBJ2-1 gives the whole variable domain EPEVTQTPSHQVTQMGQEVILRCVPISNHLYFYWYRQILGQKVEFLVSFYNNEISEKSEIFDDQFSVERPDGSNFTLKIRSTKLEDSAMYFCASSDQQGVIHEQFFGPGTRLTVL.

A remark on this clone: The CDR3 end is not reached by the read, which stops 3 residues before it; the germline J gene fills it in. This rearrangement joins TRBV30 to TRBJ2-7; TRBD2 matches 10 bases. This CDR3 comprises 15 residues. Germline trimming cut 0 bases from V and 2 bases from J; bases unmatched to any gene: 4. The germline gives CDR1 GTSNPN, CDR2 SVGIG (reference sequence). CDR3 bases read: TGTGCCTGGAGTGTACCTAGCGGGGGAACCTACGAG. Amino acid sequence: CAWSVPSGGTYE. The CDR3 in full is CAWSVPSGGTYEQYF.

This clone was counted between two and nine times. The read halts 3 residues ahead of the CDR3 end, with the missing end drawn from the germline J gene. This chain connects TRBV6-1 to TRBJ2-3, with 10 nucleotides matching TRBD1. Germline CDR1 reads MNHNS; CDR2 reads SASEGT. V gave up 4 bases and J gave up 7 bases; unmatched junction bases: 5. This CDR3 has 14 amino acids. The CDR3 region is CASSGQGADNTQYF. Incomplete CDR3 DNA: TGTGCCAGCAGTGGACAGGGGGCGGACAATACG.

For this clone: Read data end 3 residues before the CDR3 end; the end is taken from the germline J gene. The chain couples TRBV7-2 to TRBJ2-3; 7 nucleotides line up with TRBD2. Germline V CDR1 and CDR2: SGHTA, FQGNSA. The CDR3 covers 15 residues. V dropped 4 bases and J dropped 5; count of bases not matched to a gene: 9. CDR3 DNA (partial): TGTGCCAGCAGCTCCCCGACTAGCCTTCAAGATACG. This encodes CASSSPTSLQDT. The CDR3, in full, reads CASSSPTSLQDTQYF.

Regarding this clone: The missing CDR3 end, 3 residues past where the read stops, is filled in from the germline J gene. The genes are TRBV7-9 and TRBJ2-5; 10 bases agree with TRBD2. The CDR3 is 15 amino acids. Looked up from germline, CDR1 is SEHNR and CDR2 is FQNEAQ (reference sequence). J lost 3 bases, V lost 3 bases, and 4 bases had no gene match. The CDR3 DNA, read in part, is TGTGCCAGCAGCTTTAGCGGGGGGTTTGAAGAGACC. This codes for CASSFSGGFEET. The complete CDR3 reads CASSFSGGFEETQYF.

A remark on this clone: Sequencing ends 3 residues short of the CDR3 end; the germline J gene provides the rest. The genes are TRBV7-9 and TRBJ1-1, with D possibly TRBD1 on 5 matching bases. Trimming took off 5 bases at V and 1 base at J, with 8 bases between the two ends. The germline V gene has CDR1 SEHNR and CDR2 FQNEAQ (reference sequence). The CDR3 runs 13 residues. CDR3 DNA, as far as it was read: TGTGCCAGCAGCCCGGACACGAACACTGAA. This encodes CASSPDTNTE. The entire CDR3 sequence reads CASSPDTNTEAFF.

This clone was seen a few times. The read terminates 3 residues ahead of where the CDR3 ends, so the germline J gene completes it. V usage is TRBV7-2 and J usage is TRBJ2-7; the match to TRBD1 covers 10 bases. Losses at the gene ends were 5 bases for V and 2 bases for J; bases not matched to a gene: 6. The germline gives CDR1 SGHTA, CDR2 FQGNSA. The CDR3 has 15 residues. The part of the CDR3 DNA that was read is TGTGCCAGCAGCCCGCGGACAGGGGGGACCTACGAG. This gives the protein CASSPRTGGTYE. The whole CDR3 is CASSPRTGGTYEQYF.

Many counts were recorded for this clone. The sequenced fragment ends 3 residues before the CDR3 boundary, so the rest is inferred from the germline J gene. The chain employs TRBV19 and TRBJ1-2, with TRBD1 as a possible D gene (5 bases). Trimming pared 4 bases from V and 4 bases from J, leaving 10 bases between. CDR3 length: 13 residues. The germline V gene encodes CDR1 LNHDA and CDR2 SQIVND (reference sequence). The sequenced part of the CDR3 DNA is TGTGCCAGTAGTAACCAGGGTAGCTATGGC. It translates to CASSNQGSYG. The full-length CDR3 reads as CASSNQGSYGYTF.

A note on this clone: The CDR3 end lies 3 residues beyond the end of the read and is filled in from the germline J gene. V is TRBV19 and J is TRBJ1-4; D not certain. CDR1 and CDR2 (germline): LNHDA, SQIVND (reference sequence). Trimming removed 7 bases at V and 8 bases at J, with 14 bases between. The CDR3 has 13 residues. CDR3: CASTHSGGEKLFF. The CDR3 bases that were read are TGTGCCAGTACCCACAGTGGAGGGGAAAAA. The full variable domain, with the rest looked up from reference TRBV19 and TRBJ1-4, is DGGITQSPKYLFRKEGQNVTLSCEQNLNHDAMYWYRQDPGQGLRLIYYSQIVNDFQKGDIAEGYSVSREKKESFPLTVTSAQKNPTAFYLCASTHSGGEKLFFGSGTQLSVL.

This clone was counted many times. The CDR3 bases that were read are TGCAGTGCTAGTGGGACCGGGGGTAACATT. Amino acid sequence: CSASGTGGNI. The whole CDR3 protein is CSASGTGGNIQYF. The chain links TRBV20-1 to TRBJ2-4; D might be TRBD2 (6 bases). With the read ending 3 residues before the CDR3 end, the germline J gene is used to fill in that end. Per germline, CDR1 DFQATT and CDR2 SNEGSKA (reference sequence). V lost 3 bases and J lost 7, with 13 bases in between. The length of the CDR3 is 13 residues.

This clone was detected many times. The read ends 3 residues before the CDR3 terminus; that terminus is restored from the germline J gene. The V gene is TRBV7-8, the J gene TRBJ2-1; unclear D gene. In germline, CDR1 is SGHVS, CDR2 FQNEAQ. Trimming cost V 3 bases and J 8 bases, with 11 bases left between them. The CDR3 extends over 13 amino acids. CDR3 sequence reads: CASSFAQFDEQFF. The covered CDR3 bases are TGTGCCAGCAGCTTCGCCCAGTTTGATGAG.

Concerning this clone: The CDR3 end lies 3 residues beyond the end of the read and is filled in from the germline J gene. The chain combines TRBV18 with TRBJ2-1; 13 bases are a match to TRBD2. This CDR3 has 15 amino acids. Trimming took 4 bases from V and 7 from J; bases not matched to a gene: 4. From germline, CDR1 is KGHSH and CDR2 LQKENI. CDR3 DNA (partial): TGTGCCAGCTCACTTGGACTAGCGGGGGATAATGAG. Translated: CASSLGLAGDNE. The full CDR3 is CASSLGLAGDNEQFF.

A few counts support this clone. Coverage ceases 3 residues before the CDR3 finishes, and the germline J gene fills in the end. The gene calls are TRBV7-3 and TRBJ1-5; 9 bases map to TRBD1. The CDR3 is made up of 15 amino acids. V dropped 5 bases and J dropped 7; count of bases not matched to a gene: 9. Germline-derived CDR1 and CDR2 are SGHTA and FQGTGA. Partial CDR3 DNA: TGTGCCAGCAGCCATTTAAGGACAGGGGACCAGCCC. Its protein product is CASSHLRTGDQP. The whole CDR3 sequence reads CASSHLRTGDQPQHF.

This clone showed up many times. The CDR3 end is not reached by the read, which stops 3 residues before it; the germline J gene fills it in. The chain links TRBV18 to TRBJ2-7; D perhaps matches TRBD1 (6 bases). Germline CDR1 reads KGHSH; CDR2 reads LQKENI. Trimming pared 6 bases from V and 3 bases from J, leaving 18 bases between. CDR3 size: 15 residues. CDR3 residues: CASSPSEGQSYEQYF. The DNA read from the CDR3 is TGTGCCAGCTCGCCATCTGAAGGACAGAGCTACGAG.

The CDR3 region is CASSPGQARANYGYTF. The sequenced CDR3 bases are TGTGCCAGCAGCCCAGGACAGGCCAGAGCTAACTATGGC. This chain connects TRBV2 to TRBJ1-2; TRBD1 matches at 7 bases. The CDR3 goes on 3 residues after the read ends, and that part is filled in from the germline J gene. The CDR3 runs 16 residues. Germline V gene data show CDR1 as SNHLY and CDR2 as FYNNEI. J was trimmed by 0 bases and V by 6 bases; bases with no gene match: 10.

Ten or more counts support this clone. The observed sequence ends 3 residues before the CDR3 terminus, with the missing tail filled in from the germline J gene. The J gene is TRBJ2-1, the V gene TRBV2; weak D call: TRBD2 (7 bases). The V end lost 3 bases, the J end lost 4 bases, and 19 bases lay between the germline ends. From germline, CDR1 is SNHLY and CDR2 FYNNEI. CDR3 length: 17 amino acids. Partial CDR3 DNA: TGTGCCAGCAGTGAGAATGGGGGGGCAGGGCTATACAATGAG. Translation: CASSENGGAGLYNE. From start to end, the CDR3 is CASSENGGAGLYNEQFF.

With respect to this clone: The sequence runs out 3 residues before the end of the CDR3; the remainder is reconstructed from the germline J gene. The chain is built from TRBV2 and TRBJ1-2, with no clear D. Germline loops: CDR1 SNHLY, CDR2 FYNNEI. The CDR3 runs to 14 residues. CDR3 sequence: CASSEEIGYGGYTF. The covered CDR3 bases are TGTGCCAGCAGTGAGGAGATCGGGTATGGGGGC. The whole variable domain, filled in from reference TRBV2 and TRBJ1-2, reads EPEVTQTPSHQVTQMGQEVILRCVPISNHLYFYWYRQILGQKVEFLVSFYNNEISEKSEIFDDQFSVERPDGSNFTLKIRSTKLEDSAMYFCASSEEIGYGGYTFGSGTRLTVV.

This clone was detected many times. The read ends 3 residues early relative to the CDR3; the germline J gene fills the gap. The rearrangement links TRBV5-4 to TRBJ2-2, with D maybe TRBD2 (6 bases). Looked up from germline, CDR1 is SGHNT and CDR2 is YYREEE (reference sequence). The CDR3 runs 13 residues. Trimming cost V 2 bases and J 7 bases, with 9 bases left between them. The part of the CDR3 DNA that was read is TGTGCCAGCAGCTTCTCGGAGGGCGGGGAG. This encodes CASSFSEGGE. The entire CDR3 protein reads CASSFSEGGELFF.

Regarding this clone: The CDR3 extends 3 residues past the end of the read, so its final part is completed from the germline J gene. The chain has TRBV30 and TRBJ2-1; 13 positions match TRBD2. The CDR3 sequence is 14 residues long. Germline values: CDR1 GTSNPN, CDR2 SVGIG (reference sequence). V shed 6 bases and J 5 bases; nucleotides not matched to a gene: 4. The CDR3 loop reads CACRTSGSHNEQFF. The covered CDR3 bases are TGTGCCTGCCGGACTAGCGGGAGCCACAATGAG.

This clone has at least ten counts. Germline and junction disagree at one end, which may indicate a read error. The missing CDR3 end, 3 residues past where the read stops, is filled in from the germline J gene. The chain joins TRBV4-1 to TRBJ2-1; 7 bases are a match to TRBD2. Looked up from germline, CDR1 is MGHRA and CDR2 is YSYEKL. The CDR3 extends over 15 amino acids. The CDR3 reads CTSSSKGLPNNEQFF. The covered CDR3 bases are TGCACCAGCAGCAGTAAGGGACTACCGAACAATGAG.